The clone carrying this TCR beta chain was observed many times. Trimming took off 3 bases at V and 3 bases at J, with 13 bases between the two ends. Looked up from germline, CDR1 is DFQATT and CDR2 is SNEGSKA (reference sequence). There are 14 residues in the CDR3. Each CDR3 protein gets one entry after TCRdb re-called the 5' RACE reads with MiXCR. This table has about 240,000 distinct CDR3 sequences, about 10% appearing once. The sample belongs to a study of identical twins. Material: memory T cells sorted from blood. This TCR was sampled from a man in his fifties or sixties in good health. The chain links TRBV20-1 to TRBJ2-3; no clear D gene. This CDR3 reads CSASSMGVTDTQYF. The CDR3 DNA reads TGCAGTGCTAGTAGTATGGGTGTGACAGATACGCAGTATTTT.